This passage covers 6 T cell receptor beta chains from one sample sequenced in a study of blood T cell repertoires in COVID-19. Some clones are missing from TCRdb's copy, which holds only in-frame ones; the method was immunoSEQ multiplex PCR. The top ten clones hold about 10% of a sample with approximately 80,000 clones, almost 85% of them seen once. Sequenced material: peripheral blood. The receptors come from a man between 60 and 75 years old with acute or convalescent COVID-19.

The V and J genes are TRBV30 and TRBJ1-2, with D possibly being TRBD1 (5 bases). The ends were cut back, 0 bases at V and 4 bases at J, with 12 bases in the middle. Germline-derived CDR1 and CDR2 are GTSNPN and SVGIG (reference sequence). The CDR3 runs to 14 residues. As DNA, the CDR3 is TGTGCCTGGAGTGTAAATGGGGCGGCCTATGGCTACACCTTC. Translation: CAWSVNGAAYGYTF. The complete variable domain, with remaining parts taken from reference TRBV30 and TRBJ1-2, reads SQTIHQWPATLVQPVGSPLSLECTVEGTSNPNLYWYRQAAGRGLQLLFYSVGIGQISSEVPQNLSASRPQDRQFILSSKKLLLSDSGFYLCAWSVNGAAYGYTFGSGTRLTVV.

A few counts support this clone. The rearrangement uses TRBV19 and TRBJ1-1; maybe TRBD1 (6 bases). The CDR3 loop spans 13 amino acids. V lost 8 bases to trimming and J lost 6 bases, with 16 bases between them. The germline gives CDR1 LNHDA, CDR2 SQIVND (reference sequence). The CDR3 DNA follows: TGTGCCAGTGACTCAGGGGCGAGTCCTGAAGCTTTCTTT. It translates to CASDSGASPEAFF.

The chain uses TRBV28 and TRBJ1-1; D might be TRBD1 (5 bases). Trimming cost V 2 bases and J 11 bases, with 24 bases left between them. The CDR3 sequence is 16 residues long. CDR1 and CDR2 from the germline V gene are MDHEN and SYDVKM. The CDR3 protein is CASSLHRDRAIRSAFF. CDR3 coding DNA: TGTGCCAGCAGTTTACATCGCGACAGAGCCATAAGGTCGGCTTTCTTT.

J is TRBJ2-1 and V is TRBV2; TRBD1 agrees at 10 bases. This CDR3 spans 13 amino acids. CDR1 and CDR2 (germline): SNHLY, FYNNEI. The V gene end was trimmed by 10 bases and the J gene end by 9 bases; junction bases not matched to a gene: 9. CDR3 amino acids: CANVLDRGGEQFF. The CDR3 DNA follows: TGTGCCAACGTATTGGACAGGGGGGGTGAGCAGTTCTTC. The variable domain in full, completed from reference TRBV2 and TRBJ2-1, reads EPEVTQTPSHQVTQMGQEVILRCVPISNHLYFYWYRQILGQKVEFLVSFYNNEISEKSEIFDDQFSVERPDGSNFTLKIRSTKLEDSAMYFCANVLDRGGEQFFGPGTRLTVL.

The V gene is TRBV19, the J gene TRBJ1-1; possibly TRBD1 for D (5 bases). The CDR3 sequence is 14 residues long. The V gene's germline CDR1 is LNHDA and CDR2 SQIVND (reference sequence). V dropped 3 bases and J dropped 9 bases, with 17 bases sitting between them. CDR3 coding DNA: TGTGCCAGTAGTATTCAGTCGGGGGAGGGCCAAGCTTTCTTT. It specifies CASSIQSGEGQAFF.

The chain couples TRBV5-5 to TRBJ2-7, with TRBD1 as a possible D gene (5 bases). Germline assignment: CDR1 SGHKS and CDR2 YYEKEE (reference sequence). The CDR3 length is 10 residues. V lost 10 bases to trimming and J lost 4 bases, with 9 bases between them. This CDR3 reads CAWGEYEQYF. In nucleotides, the CDR3 is TGTGCCTGGGGCGAGTACGAGCAGTACTTC. Using reference TRBV5-5 and TRBJ2-7 for the parts outside the CDR3, the full variable domain is DAGVTQSPTHLIKTRGQQVTLRCSPISGHKSVSWYQQVLGQGPQFIFQYYEKEERGRGNFPDRFSARQFPNYSSELNVNALLLGDSALYLCAWGEYEQYFGPGTRLTVT.